The 29 T cell receptor beta chains reported below all come from one sample, sequenced in a study of T cell changes during pregnancy in multiple sclerosis. Sequencing was performed with immunoSEQ multiplex PCR; in TCRdb, only in-frame clones are kept and a portion is missing. Found here are fewer than 80,000 clones, 80% to 90% of them singletons; the top ten hold around 0.9%. The sequencing here drew on peripheral blood, taken in the first trimester of pregnancy. These receptors were taken from a female donor in good health, enrolled as a control in a pregnancy study.

The CDR3 DNA follows: TGTGCCAGCAGCTTAGTCCAGCGGGAGGGCTACGAGCAGTTCTTC. This codes for CASSLVQREGYEQFF. The chain is built from TRBV7-6 and TRBJ2-1; TRBD2 matches at 10 bases. With V trimmed by 1 base and J by 10 bases, 7 bases remained unmatched. Germline CDR1 SGHVS, CDR2 FNYEAQ. This CDR3 has 15 residues.

This clone was seen once. The rearrangement uses TRBV6-5 and TRBJ2-6, with D maybe TRBD1 (7 bases). CDR1 and CDR2 from the germline V gene are MNHEY and SVGAGI. CDR3 length equals 16 residues. V shed 3 bases and J shed 2 bases, with 11 bases lying between them. As DNA, the CDR3 is TGTGCCAGCAGTTATCCCAGGGGGGCTGGGGCCAACGTCCTGACTTTC. Residues: CASSYPRGAGANVLTF.

The V and J genes are TRBV7-6 and TRBJ1-1; tentatively, D is TRBD1 (5 bases). The CDR3 contains 14 residues. Germline CDR1 reads SGHVS; CDR2 reads FNYEAQ. The ends were cut back, 1 base at V and 2 bases at J, with 8 bases in the middle. The CDR3 sequence is CASSLDGANTEAFF. The CDR3 bases are TGTGCCAGCAGCTTAGATGGGGCCAACACTGAAGCTTTCTTT.

This chain uses TRBV4-3 with TRBJ2-7; TRBD2 might be the D (5 bases). CDR3 length: 16 residues. Trimming took 0 bases from V and 2 from J, leaving 14 bases between them. Germline V CDR1 and CDR2: LGHNA, YSLEER. CDR3 in DNA: TGCGCCAGCAGCCAAGATCTAGCAGCGGATACCTACGAGCAGTACTTC. Translating it yields CASSQDLAADTYEQYF.

The chain carries TRBV21-1 and TRBJ1-2; the table's D call, TRBD1, has no DNA check behind it. TRBV21-1 is flagged as a pseudogene. This CDR3 spans 15 amino acids. DNA for the CDR3: TGTGCCAGCAGCCAAGGGGACAGGGGGCAACATGGCTACACCTTC. Protein sequence: CASSQGDRGQHGYTF.

The J gene is TRBJ2-3, the V gene TRBV11-1, with 15 nucleotides matching TRBD2. The junction had 6 bases not matched to a gene; V was cut back by 5 bases and J by 3 bases. There are 17 residues in the CDR3. Germline V gene sequence: CDR1 SGHAT, CDR2 FQDESV (reference sequence). CDR3 in amino acids: CASSAGLAGGHTDTQYF. The CDR3 nucleotides are TGTGCCAGCAGCGCAGGACTAGCGGGGGGGCATACAGATACGCAGTATTTT.

This chain joins TRBV6-1 and TRBJ2-1, with 8 nucleotides matching TRBD2. The length of the CDR3 is 17 residues. The ends lost 2 bases at V and 0 bases at J; junction bases unmatched: 6. Germline CDR1 is MNHNS and CDR2 is SASEGT. CDR3 nucleotides: TGTGCCAGCAGTGAAAGGGCGGGGGGCTTCTCCTACAATGAGCAGTTCTTC. The encoded protein is CASSERAGGFSYNEQFF.

The sample holds a few counts of this clone. The chain has TRBV6-1 and TRBJ1-5; D may be TRBD1 (5 bases). CDR1 and CDR2 (germline): MNHNS, SASEGT. This CDR3 spans 15 amino acids. Trimming pared 1 base from V and 2 bases from J, leaving 9 bases between. The CDR3 DNA follows: TGTGCCAGCAGTGAAGGCAGGGTGGGCAATCAGCCCCAGCATTTT. Its protein product is CASSEGRVGNQPQHF.

This chain uses TRBV9 with TRBJ1-5; no clear D gene. Germline V gene lookup returns CDR1 SGDLS and CDR2 YYNGEE. Between the trimmed V and J ends, which lost 2 bases and 0 bases, there was a span of 9 bases. The CDR3 is 15 amino acids. The CDR3 loop reads CASSVDNHSNQPQHF. The CDR3 DNA is TGTGCCAGCAGCGTCGACAACCATAGCAATCAGCCCCAGCATTTT. The full variable domain, in which reference TRBV9 and TRBJ1-5 provide the parts outside the CDR3, is DSGVTQTPKHLITATGQRVTLRCSPRSGDLSVYWYQQSLDQGLQFLIQYYNGEERAKGNILERFSAQQFPDLHSELNLSSLELGDSALYFCASSVDNHSNQPQHFGDGTRLSIL.

The rearrangement joins TRBV20-1 to TRBJ2-7, with TRBD1 as a possible D gene (5 bases). CDR3 size: 11 residues. Germline CDR1 is DFQATT and CDR2 is SNEGSKA (reference sequence). Trimming took off 7 bases at V and 4 bases at J, with 11 bases between the two ends. This CDR3 reads CSGYQGYEQYF. The CDR3 coding sequence is TGCAGTGGTTATCAGGGTTACGAGCAGTACTTC.

V usage is TRBV28 and J usage is TRBJ2-3; 9 nucleotides line up with TRBD2. Trimming took 4 bases from V and 4 from J; bases not matched to a gene: 6. This CDR3 comprises 15 residues. CDR1 MDHEN and CDR2 SYDVKM come from the germline V gene. The CDR3 region has the DNA TGTGCCAGCAGTTCCCCCTCTAGCGGGGCAGATACGCAGTATTTT. Amino acids: CASSSPSSGADTQYF. The whole variable domain, remainder taken from reference TRBV28 and TRBJ2-3, is DVKVTQSSRYLVKRTGEKVFLECVQDMDHENMFWYRQDPGLGLRLIYFSYDVKMKEKGDIPEGYSVSREKKERFSLILESASTNQTSMYLCASSSPSSGADTQYFGPGTRLTVL.

A remark on this clone: An end of the junction differs from the germline gene, which may be a read error. This sequence joins TRBV7-7 and TRBJ2-7; a weak D match, TRBD2 (7 bases). Germline V gene data show CDR1 as SSHAT and CDR2 as FNYEAQ (reference sequence). The CDR3 has 14 residues. Here the CDR3 reads CASSPGRGAHEQYF. The CDR3 DNA is TGTGCTAGCAGCCCTGGGAGGGGGGCCCACGAGCAGTACTTC. The full variable domain, completed using reference TRBV7-7 and TRBJ2-7, is GAGVSQSPRYKVTKRGQDVTLRCDPISSHATLYWYQQALGQGPEFLTYFNYEAQPDKSGLPSDRFSAERPEGSISTLTIQRTEQRDSAMYRCASSPGRGAHEQYFGPGTRLTVT.

The V call is TRBV19, the J call TRBJ1-2; maybe TRBD1 (6 bases). The CDR3 is 13 amino acids. V lost 5 bases and J lost 4, with 11 bases in between. Germline-derived CDR1 and CDR2 are LNHDA and SQIVND (reference sequence). CDR3 amino acids: CASSVDRSYGYTF. CDR3 in DNA: TGTGCCAGTAGTGTCGACAGGAGCTATGGCTACACCTTC.

This chain uses TRBV5-1 with TRBJ2-3, with a possible D match to TRBD2 (5 bases). The CDR3 runs to 15 residues. The V end lost 0 bases, the J end lost 6 bases, and 14 bases lay between the germline ends. Per germline, CDR1 SGHRS and CDR2 YFSETQ. Written as DNA, the CDR3 is TGCGCCAGCAGCTTGGTTTCCGGAGGAGCGGATACGCAGTATTTT. The encoded protein is CASSLVSGGADTQYF.

V gene TRBV7-2 combines with J gene TRBJ1-6; the match to TRBD1 covers 8 bases. After removal of 5 bases from V and 9 bases from J, the junction contained 9 bases not matched to a gene. CDR3 length: 15 amino acids. Germline V gene sequence: CDR1 SGHTA, CDR2 FQGNSA. CDR3 sequence (DNA): TGTGCCAGCAGCAAGGACAGGGCGACAGGTTCACCCCTCCACTTT. As protein: CASSKDRATGSPLHF. Full variable domain (outside the CDR3, taken from reference TRBV7-2 and TRBJ1-6): GAGVSQSPSNKVTEKGKDVELRCDPISGHTALYWYRQSLGQGLEFLIYFQGNSAPDKSGLPSDRFSAERTGGSVSTLTIQRTQQEDSAVYLCASSKDRATGSPLHFGNGTRLTVT.

The V call is TRBV27, the J call TRBJ2-3, with a possible D match to TRBD2 (5 bases). The CDR3 spans 15 residues. With 3 bases removed from V and 6 bases from J, the gap between germline ends came to 16 bases. CDR1 MNHEY and CDR2 SMNVEV come from the germline V gene (reference sequence). CDR3 amino acids: CASSLRLAPRDTQYF. CDR3 nucleotides: TGTGCCAGCAGTTTGAGGCTAGCTCCCCGCGATACGCAGTATTTT.

The rearrangement joins TRBV4-1 to TRBJ1-6, with 7 bases fitting TRBD1. The CDR3 extends over 16 amino acids. V dropped 3 bases and J dropped 5; count of bases not matched to a gene: 7. Per the germline V gene, CDR1 is MGHRA and CDR2 is YSYEKL. The CDR3 loop is CASSHGGGFNNSPLHF. The CDR3 coding sequence is TGCGCCAGCAGCCACGGAGGGGGCTTCAATAATTCACCCCTCCACTTT.

The rearrangement uses TRBV5-6 and TRBJ2-5; 8 nucleotides agree with TRBD1. The CDR3 has 16 residues. V lost 2 bases to trimming and J lost 5 bases; unmatched junction nucleotides: 11. Germline loops: CDR1 SGHDT, CDR2 YYEEEE. This CDR3 is CASSFDRGHRVETQYF. As DNA, the CDR3 is TGTGCCAGCAGCTTTGACAGGGGCCACCGGGTGGAGACCCAGTACTTC.

This clone showed up just once. V gene TRBV6-5 combines with J gene TRBJ2-7; TRBD2 is a possible D gene (5 bases). CDR3 size: 15 residues. CDR1 and CDR2 from the germline V gene are MNHEY and SVGAGI. V was trimmed by 6 bases and J by 2 bases, leaving 17 bases between them. The chain's CDR3 is CASRDGIISPYEQYF. Here the CDR3 DNA reads TGTGCCAGCAGGGACGGGATCATCAGTCCCTACGAGCAGTACTTC.

A few counts support this clone. This rearrangement joins TRBV23-1 to TRBJ1-3; D uncertain. TRBV23-1 is marked as an open reading frame, function uncertain. Trimming cost V 4 bases and J 0 bases, with 10 bases left between them. CDR3 size: 15 residues. CDR3 coding DNA: TGCGCCAGCAGTCGCCCGGGAGCCTCTGGAAACACCATATATTTT. Its translation is CASSRPGASGNTIYF.

V and J are TRBV5-1 and TRBJ1-2; 9 bases fit TRBD1. V trimming: 0 bases; J trimming: 5 bases; junction bases outside the gene matches: 8. Germline CDR1 reads SGHRS; CDR2 reads YFSETQ. CDR3 length equals 16 residues. The CDR3 DNA reads TGCGCCAGCAGCTTGGTCAGGGACAGGGCTCATTATGGCTACACCTTC. Amino acid sequence: CASSLVRDRAHYGYTF.

The chain uses TRBV6-1 and TRBJ1-5; no firm D call. V shed 1 base and J shed 6 bases, with 7 bases lying between them. The CDR3 consists of 13 residues. CDR1 MNHNS and CDR2 SASEGT come from the germline V gene. The CDR3 DNA follows: TGTGCCAGCAGTGAAGTGAGGAGTCAGCCCCAGCATTTT. Protein sequence: CASSEVRSQPQHF.

The V gene is TRBV10-3, the J gene TRBJ2-2; D might be TRBD1 (5 bases). Trimming pared 3 bases from V and 1 base from J, leaving 21 bases between. The CDR3 has 19 amino acids. CDR1 ENHRY and CDR2 SYGVKD come from the germline V gene. The CDR3 protein is CAISDGSRASGRNTGELFF. CDR3 in DNA: TGTGCCATCAGTGATGGTAGTAGGGCGTCAGGGCGGAACACCGGGGAGCTGTTTTTT.

The J gene is TRBJ1-2, the V gene TRBV4-1, with no clear D. This CDR3 contains 16 residues. The V gene's germline CDR1 is MGHRA and CDR2 YSYEKL. Trimming pared 4 bases from V and 4 bases from J, leaving 19 bases between. CDR3 sequence reads: CASSPNTYTELYGYTF. The DNA of the CDR3 is TGCGCCAGCAGCCCGAACACATATACAGAACTCTATGGCTACACCTTC.

Details on this clone: A junction end diverges from the germline sequence, so it may reflect a read error. Other nucleotide sequences from this sample produce the same CDR3. The J gene is TRBJ2-6, the V gene TRBV13; D is possibly TRBD1 (5 bases). The CDR3 totals 13 residues. Germline assignment: CDR1 PRHDT and CDR2 FYEKMQ (reference sequence). The CDR3 is CAVGLPGANVLTF. CDR3 nucleotides: TGTGCCGTCGGGTTGCCTGGGGCCAACGTCCTGACCTTC.

This chain uses TRBV15 with TRBJ1-5; TRBD1 might be the D (5 bases). The length of the CDR3 is 17 residues. Germline values: CDR1 LNHNV, CDR2 YYDKDF (reference sequence). Between the trimmed V and J ends, which lost 0 bases and 0 bases, there was a span of 12 bases. CDR3 sequence reads: CATSREKAGDSNQPQHF. DNA for the CDR3: TGTGCCACCAGCAGAGAGAAAGCGGGGGATAGCAATCAGCCCCAGCATTTT.

The V call is TRBV6-6, the J call TRBJ2-7; TRBD1 is a possible D gene (6 bases). Germline V gene lookup returns CDR1 MNHNY and CDR2 SVGAGI (reference sequence). CDR3 length equals 14 residues. With 2 bases removed from V and 0 bases from J, the gap between germline ends came to 8 bases. The CDR3 sequence: CASSYRQASYEQYF. In DNA, the CDR3 is TGTGCCAGCAGTTACCGACAGGCCTCCTACGAGCAGTACTTC.

This chain links TRBV7-9 with TRBJ2-7; TRBD2 matches 10 bases. The germline CDR1 and CDR2 sequences are SEHNR and FQNEAQ (reference sequence). V trimming: 0 bases; J trimming: 5 bases; junction bases outside the gene matches: 7. The CDR3 totals 16 residues. CDR3 nucleotides: TGTGCCAGCAGCTTAGCTCTTAGCGGGAGGAACGACGAGCAGTACTTC. Translated: CASSLALSGRNDEQYF.

This clone was seen a few times. The V call is TRBV6-4, the J call TRBJ2-3, with 9 bases lining up with TRBD2. The CDR3 extends over 14 amino acids. The germline V gene has CDR1 MRHNA and CDR2 SNTAGT. J gave up 4 bases and V 4 bases, and 3 bases lay outside the gene matches. CDR3 sequence: CASSAAGGPDTQYF. The CDR3, as DNA: TGTGCCAGCAGTGCTGCGGGGGGGCCAGATACGCAGTATTTT.